These 3 T cell receptor beta chains were sequenced from one sample in a study of T cells in Graves' hyperthyroidism and ophthalmopathy. From RNA transcripts, TCR beta CDR3 regions were amplified. HTBI primers drove first-round RT-PCR of the TCR CDR3. One entry per CDR3 protein results from TCRdb running MiXCR on the multiplex PCR reads. The table has around 240,000 distinct CDR3 sequences, roughly 15% seen once. Sequences were obtained from blood. The source of these receptors is a woman between 40 and 55 years old with Graves' hyperthyroidism that later progressed to Graves' ophthalmopathy.

This clonotype was counted at least ten times. The rearrangement links TRBV9 to TRBJ2-5; the D gene is possibly TRBD2 (6 bases). The germline V gene encodes CDR1 SGDLS and CDR2 YYNGEE. Deletions cut 4 bases from V and 5 bases from J, with 15 bases between. The CDR3 totals 14 residues. The CDR3 is CASSPGGRGETQYF. In DNA, the CDR3 is TGTGCCAGCAGCCCCGGGGGTCGCGGGGAGACCCAGTACTTC.

This clonotype was observed a handful of times. The V and J genes are TRBV20-1 and TRBJ2-1; 10 bases agree with TRBD2. Losses at the gene ends were 2 bases for V and 15 bases for J; bases not matched to a gene: 13. Germline V gene lookup returns CDR1 DFQATT and CDR2 SNEGSKA (reference sequence). This CDR3 is built from 14 residues. CDR3 loop: CSARWSRASGSLFF. For the CDR3, the DNA is TGCAGTGCTAGATGGAGCCGGGCTAGCGGGAGCCTGTTCTTC.

Concerning this clonotype itself: A much larger clone lies one base from this, so it may be a read error. The V call is TRBV7-3, the J call TRBJ2-1; no firm D call. Germline CDR1 SGHTA, CDR2 FQGTGA. The V end was cut by 6 bases, the J end by 2 bases, with 8 bases between. The length of the CDR3 is 13 residues. Here the CDR3 reads CASRMATYNEQFF. Written as DNA, the CDR3 is TGTGCCAGCAGAATGGCCACCTACAATGAGCAGTTCTTC.